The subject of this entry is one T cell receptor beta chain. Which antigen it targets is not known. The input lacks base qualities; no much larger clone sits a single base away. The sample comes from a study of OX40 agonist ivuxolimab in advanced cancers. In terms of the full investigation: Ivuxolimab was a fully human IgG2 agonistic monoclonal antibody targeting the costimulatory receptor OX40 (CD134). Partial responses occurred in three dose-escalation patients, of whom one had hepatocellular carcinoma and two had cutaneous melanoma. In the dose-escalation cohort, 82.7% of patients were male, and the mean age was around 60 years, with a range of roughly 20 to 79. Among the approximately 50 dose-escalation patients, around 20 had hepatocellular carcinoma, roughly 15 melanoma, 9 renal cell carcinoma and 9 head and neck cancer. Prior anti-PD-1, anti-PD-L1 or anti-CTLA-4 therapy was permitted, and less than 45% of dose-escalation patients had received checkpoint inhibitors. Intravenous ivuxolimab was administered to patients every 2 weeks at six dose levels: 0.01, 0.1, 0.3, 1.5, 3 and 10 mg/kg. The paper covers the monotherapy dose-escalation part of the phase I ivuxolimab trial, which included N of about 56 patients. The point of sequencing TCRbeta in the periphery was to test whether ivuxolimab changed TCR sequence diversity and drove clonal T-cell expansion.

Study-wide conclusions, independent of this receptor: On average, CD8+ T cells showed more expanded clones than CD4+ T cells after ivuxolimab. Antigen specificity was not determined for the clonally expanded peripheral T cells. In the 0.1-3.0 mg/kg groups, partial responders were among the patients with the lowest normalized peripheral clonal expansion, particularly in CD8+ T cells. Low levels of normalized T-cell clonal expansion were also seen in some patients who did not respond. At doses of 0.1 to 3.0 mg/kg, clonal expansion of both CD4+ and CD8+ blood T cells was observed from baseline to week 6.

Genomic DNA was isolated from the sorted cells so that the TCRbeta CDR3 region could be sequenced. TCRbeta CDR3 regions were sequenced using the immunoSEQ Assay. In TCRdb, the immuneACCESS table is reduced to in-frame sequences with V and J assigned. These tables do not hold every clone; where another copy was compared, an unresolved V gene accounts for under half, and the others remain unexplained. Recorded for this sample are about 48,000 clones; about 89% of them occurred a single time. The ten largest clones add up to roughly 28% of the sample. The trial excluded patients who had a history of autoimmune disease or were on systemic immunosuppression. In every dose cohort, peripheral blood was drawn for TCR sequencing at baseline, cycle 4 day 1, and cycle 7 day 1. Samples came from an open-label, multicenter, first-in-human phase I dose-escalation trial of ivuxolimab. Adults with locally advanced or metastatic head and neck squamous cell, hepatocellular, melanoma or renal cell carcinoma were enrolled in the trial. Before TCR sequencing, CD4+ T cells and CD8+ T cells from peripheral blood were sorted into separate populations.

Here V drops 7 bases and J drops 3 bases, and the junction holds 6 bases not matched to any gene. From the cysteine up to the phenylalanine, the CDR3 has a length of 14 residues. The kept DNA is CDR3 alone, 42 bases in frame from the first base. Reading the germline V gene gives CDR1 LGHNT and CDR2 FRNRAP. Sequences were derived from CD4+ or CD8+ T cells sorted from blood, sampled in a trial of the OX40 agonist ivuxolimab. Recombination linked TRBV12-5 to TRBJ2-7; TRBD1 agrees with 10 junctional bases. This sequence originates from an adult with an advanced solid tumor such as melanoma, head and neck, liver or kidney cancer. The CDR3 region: CASVIDRGRYEQYF. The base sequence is TGTGCTAGTGTCATCGACAGGGGGCGCTACGAGCAGTACTTC.